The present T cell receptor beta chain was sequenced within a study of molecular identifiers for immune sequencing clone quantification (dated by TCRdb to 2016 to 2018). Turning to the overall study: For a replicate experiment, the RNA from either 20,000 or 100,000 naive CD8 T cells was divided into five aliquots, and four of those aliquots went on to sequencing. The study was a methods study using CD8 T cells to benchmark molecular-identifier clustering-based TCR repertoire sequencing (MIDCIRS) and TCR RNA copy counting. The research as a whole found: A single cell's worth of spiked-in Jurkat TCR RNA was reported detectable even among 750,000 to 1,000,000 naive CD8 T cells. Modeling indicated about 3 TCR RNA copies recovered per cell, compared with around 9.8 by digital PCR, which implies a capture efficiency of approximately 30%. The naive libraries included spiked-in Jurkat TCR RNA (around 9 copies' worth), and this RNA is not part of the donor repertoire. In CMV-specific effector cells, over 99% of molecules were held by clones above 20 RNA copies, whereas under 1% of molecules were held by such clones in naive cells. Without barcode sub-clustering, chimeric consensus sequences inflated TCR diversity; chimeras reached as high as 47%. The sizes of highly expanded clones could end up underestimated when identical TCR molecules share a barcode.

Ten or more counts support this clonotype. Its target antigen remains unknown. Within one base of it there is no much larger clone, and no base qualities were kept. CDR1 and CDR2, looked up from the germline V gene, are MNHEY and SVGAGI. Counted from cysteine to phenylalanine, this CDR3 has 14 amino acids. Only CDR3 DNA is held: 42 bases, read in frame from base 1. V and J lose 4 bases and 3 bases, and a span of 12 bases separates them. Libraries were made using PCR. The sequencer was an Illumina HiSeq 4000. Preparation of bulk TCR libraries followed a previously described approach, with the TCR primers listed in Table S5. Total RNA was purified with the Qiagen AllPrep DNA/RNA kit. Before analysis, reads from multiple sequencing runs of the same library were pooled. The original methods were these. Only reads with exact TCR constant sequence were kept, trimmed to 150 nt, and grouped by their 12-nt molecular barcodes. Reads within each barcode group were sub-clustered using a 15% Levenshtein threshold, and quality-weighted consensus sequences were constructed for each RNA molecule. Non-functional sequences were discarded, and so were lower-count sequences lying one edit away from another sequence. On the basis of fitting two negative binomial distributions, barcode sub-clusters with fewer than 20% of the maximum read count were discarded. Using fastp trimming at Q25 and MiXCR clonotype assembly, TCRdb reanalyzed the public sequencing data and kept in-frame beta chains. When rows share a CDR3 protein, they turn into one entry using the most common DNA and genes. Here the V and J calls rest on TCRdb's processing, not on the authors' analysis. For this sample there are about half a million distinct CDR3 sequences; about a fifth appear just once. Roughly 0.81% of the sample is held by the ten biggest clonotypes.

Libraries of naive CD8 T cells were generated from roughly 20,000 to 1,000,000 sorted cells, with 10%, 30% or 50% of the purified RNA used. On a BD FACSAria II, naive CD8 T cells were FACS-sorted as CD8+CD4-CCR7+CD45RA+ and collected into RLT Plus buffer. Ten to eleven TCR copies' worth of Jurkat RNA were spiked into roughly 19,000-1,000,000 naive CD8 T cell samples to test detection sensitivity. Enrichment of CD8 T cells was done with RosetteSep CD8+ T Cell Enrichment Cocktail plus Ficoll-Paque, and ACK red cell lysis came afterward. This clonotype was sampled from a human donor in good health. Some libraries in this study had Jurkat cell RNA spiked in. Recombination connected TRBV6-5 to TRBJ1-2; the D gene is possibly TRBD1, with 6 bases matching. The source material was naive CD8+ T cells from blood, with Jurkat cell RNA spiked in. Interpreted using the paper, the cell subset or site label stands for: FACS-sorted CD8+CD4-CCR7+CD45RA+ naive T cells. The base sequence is TGTGCCAGCAGTTCAGGGGTAGGAGACTATGGCTACACCTTC. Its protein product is CASSSGVGDYGYTF.